This T cell receptor beta chain appears in the sequencing data of a study of CD8 T cells in ankylosing spondylitis (dated by TCRdb to the late 2010s). Looking at the study overall: The study profiled T cell receptor beta repertoires in healthy donors and ankylosing spondylitis patients to find disease-linked TCR variants. In total, the full study cohort was made up of 100 to 140 healthy donors and about two dozen ankylosing spondylitis patients. Samples of peripheral blood were taken, and for ankylosing spondylitis patients, synovial fluid was collected as well. General study outcomes and caveats: The disease-linked clones were reported to be significantly enriched in matched synovial fluid samples from ankylosing spondylitis patients. A TCR beta motif of fewer than 10 highly homologous amino acid variants appeared characteristic of blood from ankylosing spondylitis patients. Some motif variants were previously reported in synovial fluid and blood of reactive arthritis patients, suggesting common disease-initiation mechanisms. In peripheral blood, the disease-linked clones were found at relatively low frequencies and had a CD8+ phenotype.

This clonotype was found many times. No antigen is known for it. Nothing much larger sits one base from this clone, and base qualities are not available. TCRdb names Illumina HiSeq 2500 as the instrument used. Quantitative 5'-RACE with molecular barcodes was the method used to prepare the TCR beta libraries. In the authors' own workflow: Disease-linked TCR variants were identified with a new computational method built on a probabilistic model of VDJ rearrangement. TCRdb itself trimmed the public reads at Q25 with fastp, ran MiXCR and retained productive beta chains. Under each unique CDR3 protein, matching rows form one entry showing the most common genes and DNA. None of the V and J calls come from the authors' own analysis; TCRdb made them. This sample is represented by about 200,000 distinct CDR3 sequences; about a quarter of them were singletons. In total, the top ten clones hold about 6.9% of the sample.

The CDR3 contains 15 residues, cysteine and phenylalanine counted. The sequence is cut down to CDR3 DNA, 45 bases in frame from base 1. The junction shows trimming of 2 bases on V and 2 bases on J, and the gene matches do not reach 3 bases of it. The germline V gene supplies CDR1 SGHRS and CDR2 YFSETQ. This chain is built from TRBV5-1 and TRBJ2-5, with 10 bases matching TRBD1. Material: blood, either unsorted or a sorted T cell fraction (not recorded which). The TCR sequence derives from a male donor with ankylosing spondylitis or in good health (not recorded which). The nucleotide sequence reads TGCGCCAGCAGCTTACGACAGGGGGCTCAAGAGACCCAGTACTTC. Translated, this is CASSLRQGAQETQYF. Here the CDR3 is joined to the reference TRBV5-1 and TRBJ2-5 genes, and the full variable domain is: KAGVTQTPRYLIKTRGQQVTLSCSPISGHRSVSWYQQTPGQGLQFLFEYFSETQRNKGNFPGRFSGRQFSNSRSEMNVSTLELGDSALYLCASSLRQGAQETQYFGPGTRLLVL.